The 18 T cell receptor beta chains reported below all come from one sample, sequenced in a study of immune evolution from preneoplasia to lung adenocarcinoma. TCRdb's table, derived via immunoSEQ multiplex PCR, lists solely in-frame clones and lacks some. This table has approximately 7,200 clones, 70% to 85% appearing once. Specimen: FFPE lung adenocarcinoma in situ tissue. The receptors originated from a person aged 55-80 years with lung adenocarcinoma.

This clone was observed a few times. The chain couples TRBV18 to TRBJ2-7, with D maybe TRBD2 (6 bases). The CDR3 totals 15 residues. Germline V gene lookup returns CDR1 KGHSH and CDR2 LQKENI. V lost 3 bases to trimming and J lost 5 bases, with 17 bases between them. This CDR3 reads CASSPSTSGVHEQYF. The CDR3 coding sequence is TGTGCCAGCTCACCTTCCACGTCGGGGGTCCACGAGCAGTACTTC.

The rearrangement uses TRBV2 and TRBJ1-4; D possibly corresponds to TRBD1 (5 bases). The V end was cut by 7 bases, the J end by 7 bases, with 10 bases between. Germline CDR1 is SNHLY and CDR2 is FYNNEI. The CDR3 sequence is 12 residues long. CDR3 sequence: CASNQGFEKLFF. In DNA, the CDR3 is TGTGCCAGCAACCAGGGTTTTGAAAAACTGTTTTTT.

Written as DNA, the CDR3 is TGTGCCTGGAAGGACAGCCGAAGCTCCTATAATTCACCCCTCCACTTT. This sequence encodes CAWKDSRSSYNSPLHF. The chain uses TRBV30 and TRBJ1-6; tentatively, D is TRBD1 (6 bases). This CDR3 region has 16 residues. Germline CDR1 and CDR2: GTSNPN and SVGIG (reference sequence). The germline V and J ends were trimmed by 4 bases and 0 bases, with 13 bases remaining between them.

The CDR3 DNA is TGTGCCAGCAGCTGGGACCCGGGATCTAACTATGGCTACACCTTC. Translation gives CASSWDPGSNYGYTF. The V gene is TRBV5-4, the J gene TRBJ1-2, with D maybe TRBD1 (5 bases). Germline loops: CDR1 SGHNT, CDR2 YYREEE (reference sequence). V lost 3 bases and J 0 bases, leaving 12 bases between the germline ends. The CDR3 loop spans 15 amino acids.

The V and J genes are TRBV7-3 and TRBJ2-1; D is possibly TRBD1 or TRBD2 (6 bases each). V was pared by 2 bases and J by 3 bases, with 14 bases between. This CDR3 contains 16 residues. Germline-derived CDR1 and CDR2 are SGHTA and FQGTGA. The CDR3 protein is CASSLGGPRGYNEQFF. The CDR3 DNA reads TGTGCCAGCAGCTTAGGGGGGCCACGGGGCTACAATGAGCAGTTCTTC.

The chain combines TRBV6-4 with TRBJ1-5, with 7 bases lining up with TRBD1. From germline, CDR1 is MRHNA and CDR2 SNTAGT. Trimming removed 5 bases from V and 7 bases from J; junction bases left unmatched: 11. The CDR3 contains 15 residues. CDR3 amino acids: CASSYTTGSDQPQHF. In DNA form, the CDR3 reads TGTGCCAGCAGTTACACGACAGGGTCCGACCAGCCCCAGCATTTT.

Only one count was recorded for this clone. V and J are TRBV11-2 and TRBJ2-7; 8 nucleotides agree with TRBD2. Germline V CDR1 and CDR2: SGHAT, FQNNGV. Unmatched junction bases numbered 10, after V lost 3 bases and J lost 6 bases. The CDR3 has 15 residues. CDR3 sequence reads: CASSFAGGALSEQYF. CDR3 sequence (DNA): TGTGCCAGCAGCTTCGCCGGGGGGGCACTCTCCGAGCAGTACTTC.

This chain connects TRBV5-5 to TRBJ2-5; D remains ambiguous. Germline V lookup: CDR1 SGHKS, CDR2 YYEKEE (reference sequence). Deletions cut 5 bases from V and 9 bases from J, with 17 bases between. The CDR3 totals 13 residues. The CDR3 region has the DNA TGTGCCAGCAGTAGGATGGCCCCAAGTGCCCAGTACTTC. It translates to CASSRMAPSAQYF.

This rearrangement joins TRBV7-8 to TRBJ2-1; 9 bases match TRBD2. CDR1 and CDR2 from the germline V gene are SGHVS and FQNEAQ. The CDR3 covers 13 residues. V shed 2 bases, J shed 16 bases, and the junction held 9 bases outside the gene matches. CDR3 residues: CASSLTASGVNFF. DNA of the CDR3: TGTGCCAGCAGCTTAACCGCTAGCGGGGTCAACTTCTTC. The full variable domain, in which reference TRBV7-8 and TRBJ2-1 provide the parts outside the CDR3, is GAGVSQSPRYKVAKRGQDVALRCDPISGHVSLFWYQQALGQGPEFLTYFQNEAQLDKSGLPSDRFFAERPEGSVSTLKIQRTQQEDSAVYLCASSLTASGVNFFGPGTRLTVL.

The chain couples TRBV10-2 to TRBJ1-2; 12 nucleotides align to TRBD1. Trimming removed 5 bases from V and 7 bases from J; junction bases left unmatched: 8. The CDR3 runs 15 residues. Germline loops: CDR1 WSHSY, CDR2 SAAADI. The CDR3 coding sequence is TGCGCCAGCAGTACGACGGGACAGGGGGCGGCTGGCTACACCTTC. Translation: CASSTTGQGAAGYTF.

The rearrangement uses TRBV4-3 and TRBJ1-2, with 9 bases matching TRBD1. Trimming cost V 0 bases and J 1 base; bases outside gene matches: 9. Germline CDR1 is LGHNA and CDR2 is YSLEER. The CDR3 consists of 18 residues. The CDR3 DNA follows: TGCGCCAGCAGCCAAGACCTTGGGGACAGGGCGTTTAACTATGGCTACACCTTC. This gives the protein CASSQDLGDRAFNYGYTF.

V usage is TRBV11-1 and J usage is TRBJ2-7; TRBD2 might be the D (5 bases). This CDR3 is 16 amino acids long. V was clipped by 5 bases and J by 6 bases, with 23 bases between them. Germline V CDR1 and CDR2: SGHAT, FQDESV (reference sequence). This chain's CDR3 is CASSPSGVLGPVEQYF. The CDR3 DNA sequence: TGTGCCAGCAGCCCCTCCGGGGTCCTAGGGCCCGTCGAGCAGTACTTC.

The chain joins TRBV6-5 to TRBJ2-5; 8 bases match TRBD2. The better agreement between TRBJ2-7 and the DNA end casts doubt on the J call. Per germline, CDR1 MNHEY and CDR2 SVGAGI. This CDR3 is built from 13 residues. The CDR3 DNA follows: TGTGCCAGCACCCAACTAGCGGCCCACGAGCAGTACTTC. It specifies CASTQLAAHEQYF.

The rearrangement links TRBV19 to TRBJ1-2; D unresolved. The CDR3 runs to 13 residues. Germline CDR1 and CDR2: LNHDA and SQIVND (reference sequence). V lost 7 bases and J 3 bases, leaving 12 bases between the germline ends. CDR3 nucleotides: TGTGCCAGTAATATTCCCAGCTACTATGGCTACACCTTC. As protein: CASNIPSYYGYTF.

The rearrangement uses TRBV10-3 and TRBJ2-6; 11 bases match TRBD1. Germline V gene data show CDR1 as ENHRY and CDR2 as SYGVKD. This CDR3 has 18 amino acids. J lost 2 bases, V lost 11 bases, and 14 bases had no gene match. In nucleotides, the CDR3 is TGTGCCTCCCAGGGCCGGGACAGGGGGTCAACTGGGGCCAACGTCCTGACTTTC. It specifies CASQGRDRGSTGANVLTF.

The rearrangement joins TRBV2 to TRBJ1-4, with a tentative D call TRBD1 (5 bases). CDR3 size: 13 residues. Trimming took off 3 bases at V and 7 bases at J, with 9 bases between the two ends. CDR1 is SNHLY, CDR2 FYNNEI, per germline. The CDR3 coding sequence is TGTGCCAGCAGTGAGCGACAGCTTGAAAAACTGTTTTTT. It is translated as CASSERQLEKLFF.

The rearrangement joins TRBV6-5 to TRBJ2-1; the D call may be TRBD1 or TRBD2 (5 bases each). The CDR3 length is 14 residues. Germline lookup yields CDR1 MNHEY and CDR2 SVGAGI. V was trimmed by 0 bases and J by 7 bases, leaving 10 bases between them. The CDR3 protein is CASSYSGAQNEQFF. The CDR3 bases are TGTGCCAGCAGTTACTCCGGGGCGCAGAATGAGCAGTTCTTC.

The DNA for the CDR3 is TGCAGCGTTGATAGCCCCCGGGACAGGTTGGTAGGCGAGCAGTTCTTC. Translating gives CSVDSPRDRLVGEQFF. The rearrangement uses TRBV29-1 and TRBJ2-1, with 8 nucleotides matching TRBD1. Per the germline V gene, CDR1 is SQVTM and CDR2 is ANQGSEA. CDR3 size: 16 residues. With 3 bases clipped from V and 10 bases from J, the junction kept 17 bases outside the gene matches.